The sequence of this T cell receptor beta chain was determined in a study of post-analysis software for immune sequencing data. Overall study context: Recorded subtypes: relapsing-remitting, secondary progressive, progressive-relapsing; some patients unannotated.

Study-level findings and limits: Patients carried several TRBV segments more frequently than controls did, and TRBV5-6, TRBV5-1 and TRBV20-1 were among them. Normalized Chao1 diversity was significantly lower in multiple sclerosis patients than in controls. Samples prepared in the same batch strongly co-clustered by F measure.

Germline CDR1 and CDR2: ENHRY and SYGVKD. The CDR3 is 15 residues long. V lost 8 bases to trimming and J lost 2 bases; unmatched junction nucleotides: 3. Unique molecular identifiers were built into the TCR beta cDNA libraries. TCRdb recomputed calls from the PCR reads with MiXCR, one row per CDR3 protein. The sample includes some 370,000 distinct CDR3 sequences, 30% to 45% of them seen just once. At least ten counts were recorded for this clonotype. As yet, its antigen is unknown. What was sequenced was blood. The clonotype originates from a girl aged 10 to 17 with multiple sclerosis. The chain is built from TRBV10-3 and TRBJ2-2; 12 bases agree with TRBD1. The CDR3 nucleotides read TGTGCCATCGGGGACAGGGGGCGCAACACCGGGGAGCTGTTTTTT. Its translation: CAIGDRGRNTGELFF.